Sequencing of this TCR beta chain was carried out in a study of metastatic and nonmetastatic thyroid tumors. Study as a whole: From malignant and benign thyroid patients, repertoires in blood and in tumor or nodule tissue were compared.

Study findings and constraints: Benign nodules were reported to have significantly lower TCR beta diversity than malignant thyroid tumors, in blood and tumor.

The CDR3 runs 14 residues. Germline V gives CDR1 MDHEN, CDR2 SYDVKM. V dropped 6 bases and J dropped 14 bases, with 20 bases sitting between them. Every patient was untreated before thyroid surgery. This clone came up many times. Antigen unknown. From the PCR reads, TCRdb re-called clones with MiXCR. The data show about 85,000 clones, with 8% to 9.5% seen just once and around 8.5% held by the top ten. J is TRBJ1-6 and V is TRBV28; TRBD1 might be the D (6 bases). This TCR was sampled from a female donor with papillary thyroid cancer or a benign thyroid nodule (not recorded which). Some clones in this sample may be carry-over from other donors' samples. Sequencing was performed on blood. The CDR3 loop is CASSPTGTTSSLHF. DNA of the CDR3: TGTGCCAGCAGCCCTACCGGGACAACATCTTCCCTCCACTTT.